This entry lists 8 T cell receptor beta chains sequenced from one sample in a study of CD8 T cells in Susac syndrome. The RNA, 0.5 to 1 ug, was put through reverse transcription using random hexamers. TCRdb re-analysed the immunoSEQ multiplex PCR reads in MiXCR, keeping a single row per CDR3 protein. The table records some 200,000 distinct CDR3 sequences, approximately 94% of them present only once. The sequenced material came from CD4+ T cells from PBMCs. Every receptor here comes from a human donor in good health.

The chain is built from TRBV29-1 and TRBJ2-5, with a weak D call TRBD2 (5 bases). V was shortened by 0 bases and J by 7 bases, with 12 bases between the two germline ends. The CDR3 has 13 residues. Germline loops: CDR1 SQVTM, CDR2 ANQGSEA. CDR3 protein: CSVEDVGLGTQYF. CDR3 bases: TGCAGCGTTGAAGATGTAGGACTCGGGACCCAGTACTTC.

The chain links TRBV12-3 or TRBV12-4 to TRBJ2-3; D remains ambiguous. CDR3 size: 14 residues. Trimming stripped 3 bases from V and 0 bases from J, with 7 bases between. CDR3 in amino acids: CASSFHLSTDTQYF. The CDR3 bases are TGTGCCAGCAGTTTTCACTTGAGCACAGATACGCAGTATTTT.

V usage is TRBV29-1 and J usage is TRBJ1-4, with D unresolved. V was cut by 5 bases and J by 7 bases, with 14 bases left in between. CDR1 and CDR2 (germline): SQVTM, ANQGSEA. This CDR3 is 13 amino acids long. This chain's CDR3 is CSVFGLNGEKLFF. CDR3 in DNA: TGCAGCGTTTTCGGGCTAAATGGTGAAAAACTGTTTTTT.

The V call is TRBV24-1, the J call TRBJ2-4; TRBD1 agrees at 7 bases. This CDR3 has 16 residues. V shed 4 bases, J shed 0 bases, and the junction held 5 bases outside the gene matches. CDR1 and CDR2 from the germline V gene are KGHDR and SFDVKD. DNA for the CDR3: TGTGCCACCAGTGACACGGGACAGTTAGCCAAAAACATTCAGTACTTC. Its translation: CATSDTGQLAKNIQYF.

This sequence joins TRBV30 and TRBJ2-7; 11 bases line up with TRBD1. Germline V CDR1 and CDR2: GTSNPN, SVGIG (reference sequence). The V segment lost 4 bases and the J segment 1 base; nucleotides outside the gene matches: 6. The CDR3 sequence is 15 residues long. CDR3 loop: CAWTRDRGESYEQYF. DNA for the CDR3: TGTGCCTGGACCCGGGACAGGGGGGAGTCCTACGAGCAGTACTTC.

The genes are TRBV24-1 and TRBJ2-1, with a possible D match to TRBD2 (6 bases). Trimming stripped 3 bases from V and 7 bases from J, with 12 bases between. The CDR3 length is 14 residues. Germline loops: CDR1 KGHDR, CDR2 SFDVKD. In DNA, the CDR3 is TGTGCCACCAGTGATCCCTTGGCGGGGAATGAGCAGTTCTTC. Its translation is CATSDPLAGNEQFF.

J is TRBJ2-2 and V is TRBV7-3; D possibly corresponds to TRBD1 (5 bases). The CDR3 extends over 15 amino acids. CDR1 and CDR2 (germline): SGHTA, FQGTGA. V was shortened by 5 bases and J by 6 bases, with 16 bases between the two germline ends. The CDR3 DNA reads TGTGCCAGCAGCCCAGGGTCTGGGTACGCCGGGGAGCTGTTTTTT. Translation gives CASSPGSGYAGELFF.

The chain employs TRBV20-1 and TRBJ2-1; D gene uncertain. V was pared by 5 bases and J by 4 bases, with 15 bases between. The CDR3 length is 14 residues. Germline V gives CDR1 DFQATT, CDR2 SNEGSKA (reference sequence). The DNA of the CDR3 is TGCAGTGCTTCTCATCCGGGCTATTACAATGAGCAGTTCTTC. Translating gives CSASHPGYYNEQFF.